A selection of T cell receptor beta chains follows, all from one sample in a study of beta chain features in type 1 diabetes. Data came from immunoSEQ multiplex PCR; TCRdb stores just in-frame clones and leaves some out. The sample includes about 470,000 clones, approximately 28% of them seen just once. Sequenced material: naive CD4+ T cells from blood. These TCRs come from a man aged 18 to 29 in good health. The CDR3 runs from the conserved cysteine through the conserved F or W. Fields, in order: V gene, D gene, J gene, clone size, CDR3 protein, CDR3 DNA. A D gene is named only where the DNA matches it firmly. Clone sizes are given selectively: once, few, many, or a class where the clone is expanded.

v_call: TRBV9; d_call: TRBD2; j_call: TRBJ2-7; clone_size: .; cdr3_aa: CASSPRLAVYEQYF; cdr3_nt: TGTGCCAGCAGCCCTCGGCTAGCGGTCTACGAGCAGTACTTC
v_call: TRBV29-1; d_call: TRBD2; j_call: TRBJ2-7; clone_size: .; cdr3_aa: CSVGEGYEQYF; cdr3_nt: TGCAGCGTTGGGGAGGGCTACGAGCAGTACTTC
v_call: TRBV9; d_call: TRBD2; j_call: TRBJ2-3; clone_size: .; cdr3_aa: CASSVSASGYTQYF; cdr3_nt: TGTGCCAGCAGCGTATCGGCTAGCGGGTATACGCAGTATTTT
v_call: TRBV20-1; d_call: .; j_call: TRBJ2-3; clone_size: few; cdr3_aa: CSARASDTQYF; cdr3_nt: TGCAGTGCTAGAGCTTCAGATACGCAGTATTTT
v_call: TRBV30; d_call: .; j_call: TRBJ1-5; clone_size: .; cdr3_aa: CAWSRRERQPQHF; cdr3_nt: TGTGCCTGGAGTAGGAGGGAGCGTCAGCCCCAGCATTTT
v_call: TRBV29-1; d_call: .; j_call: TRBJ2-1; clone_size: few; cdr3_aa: CSVDFGSEQFF; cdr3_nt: TGCAGCGTTGATTTCGGGAGCGAGCAGTTCTTC
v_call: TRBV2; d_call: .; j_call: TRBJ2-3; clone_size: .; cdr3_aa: CASSEGAGGTQYF; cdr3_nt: TGTGCCAGCAGTGAGGGGGCCGGTGGGACGCAGTATTTT
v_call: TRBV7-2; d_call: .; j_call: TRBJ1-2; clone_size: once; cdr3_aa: CASTLGTKDGYTF; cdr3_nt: TGTGCCAGCACGCTAGGGACAAAGGATGGCTACACCTTC
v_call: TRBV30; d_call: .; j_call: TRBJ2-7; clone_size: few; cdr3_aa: CAWSLGRAYEQYF; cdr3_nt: TGTGCCTGGAGCTTGGGCAGGGCCTACGAGCAGTACTTC
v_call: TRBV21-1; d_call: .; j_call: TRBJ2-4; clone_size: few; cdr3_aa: CASSNSPGPKSIQYF; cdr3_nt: TGTGCCAGCAGCAACAGTCCGGGACCTAAATCCATTCAGTACTTC
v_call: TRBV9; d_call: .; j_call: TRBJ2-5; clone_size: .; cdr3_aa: CASSVSGETQYF; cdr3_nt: TGTGCCAGCAGCGTATCGGGGGAGACCCAGTACTTC
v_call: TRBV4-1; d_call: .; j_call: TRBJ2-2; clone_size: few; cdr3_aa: CASSHGGYLNTGELFF; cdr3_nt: TGCGCCAGCAGCCATGGAGGATACCTTAACACCGGGGAGCTGTTTTTT
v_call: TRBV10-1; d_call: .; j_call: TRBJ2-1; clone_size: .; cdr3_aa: CASSRGALSYNEQFF; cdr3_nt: TGCGCCAGCAGTCGAGGGGCACTGAGCTACAATGAGCAGTTCTTC
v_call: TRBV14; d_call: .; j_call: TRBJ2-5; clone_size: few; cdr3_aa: CASSQRETQYF; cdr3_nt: TGTGCCAGCAGCCAGCGGGAGACCCAGTACTTC
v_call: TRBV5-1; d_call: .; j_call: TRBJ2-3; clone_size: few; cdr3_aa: CASSLDKTTDTQYF; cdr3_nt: TGCGCCAGCAGCTTGGACAAGACCACAGATACGCAGTATTTT
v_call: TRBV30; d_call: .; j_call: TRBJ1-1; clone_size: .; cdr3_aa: CAWSIVSGVTRTEAFF; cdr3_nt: TGTGCCTGGAGTATTGTGTCTGGTGTGACTCGGACTGAAGCTTTCTTT
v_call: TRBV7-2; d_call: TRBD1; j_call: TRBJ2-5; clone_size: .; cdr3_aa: CASSLVTQGKQYF; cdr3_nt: TGTGCCAGCAGCTTAGTCACACAGGGGAAACAGTACTTC
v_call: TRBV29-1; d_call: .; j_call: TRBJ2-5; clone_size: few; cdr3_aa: CSVSGMVAAYQETQYF; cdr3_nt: TGCAGCGTTTCGGGGATGGTAGCGGCGTACCAAGAGACCCAGTACTTC
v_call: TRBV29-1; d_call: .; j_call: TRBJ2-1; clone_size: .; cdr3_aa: CSVEGSVRAESGNEQFF; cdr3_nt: TGCAGCGTTGAAGGTTCGGTGCGAGCCGAATCGGGGAATGAGCAGTTCTTC
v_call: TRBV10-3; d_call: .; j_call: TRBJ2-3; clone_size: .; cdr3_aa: CAITGGGGTQYF; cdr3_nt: TGTGCCATCACTGGCGGTGGGGGAACGCAGTATTTT
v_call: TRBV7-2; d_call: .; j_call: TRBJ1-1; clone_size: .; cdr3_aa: CASSPGRETKAFF; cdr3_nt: TGTGCCAGCAGCCCCGGCCGGGAGACGAAAGCTTTCTTT
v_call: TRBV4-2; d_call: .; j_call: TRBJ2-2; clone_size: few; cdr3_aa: CASSPPGSSGELFF; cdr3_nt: TGTGCCAGCAGCCCTCCAGGATCGAGCGGGGAGCTGTTTTTT
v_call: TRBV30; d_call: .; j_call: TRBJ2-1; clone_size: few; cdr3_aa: CAWSPSSEQFF; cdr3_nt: TGTGCCTGGAGTCCCTCTAGTGAGCAGTTCTTC
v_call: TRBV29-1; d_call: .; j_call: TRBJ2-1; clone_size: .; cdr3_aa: CSVTNEQFF; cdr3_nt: TGCAGCGTTACCAATGAGCAGTTCTTC
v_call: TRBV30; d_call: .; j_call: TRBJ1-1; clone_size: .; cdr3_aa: CAWDRDTLESTEAFF; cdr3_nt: TGTGCCTGGGATCGGGACACCCTGGAGAGCACTGAAGCTTTCTTT
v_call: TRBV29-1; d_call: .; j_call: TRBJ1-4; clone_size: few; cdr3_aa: CSVAPGAPNEKLFF; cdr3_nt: TGCAGCGTTGCCCCCGGGGCGCCTAATGAAAAACTGTTTTTT
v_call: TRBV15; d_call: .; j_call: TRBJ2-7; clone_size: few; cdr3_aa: CATSRDGLGRHEQYF; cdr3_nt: TGTGCCACCAGCAGAGATGGTCTCGGCAGACACGAGCAGTACTTC
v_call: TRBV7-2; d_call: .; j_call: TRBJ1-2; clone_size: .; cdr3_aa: CASSFGGLYGYTF; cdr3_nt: TGTGCCAGCAGCTTCGGCGGACTCTATGGCTACACCTTC
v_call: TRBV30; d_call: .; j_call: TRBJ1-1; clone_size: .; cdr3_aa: CAWRGSLNTEAFF; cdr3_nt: TGTGCCTGGAGAGGGTCCCTGAACACTGAAGCTTTCTTT
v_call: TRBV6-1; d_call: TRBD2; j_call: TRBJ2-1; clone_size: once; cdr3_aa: CASSDPGLAGGVEQFF; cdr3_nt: TGTGCCAGCAGTGACCCGGGACTAGCGGGAGGGGTTGAGCAGTTCTTC
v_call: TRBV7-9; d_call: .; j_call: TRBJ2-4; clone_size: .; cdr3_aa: CASSPRGGLVDIQYF; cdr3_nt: TGTGCCAGCAGCCCCCGTGGTGGGCTAGTCGACATTCAGTACTTC
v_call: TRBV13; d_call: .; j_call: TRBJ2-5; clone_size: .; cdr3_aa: CASSLGLVGQETQYF; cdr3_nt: TGTGCCAGCAGCTTAGGGCTAGTGGGACAAGAGACCCAGTACTTC
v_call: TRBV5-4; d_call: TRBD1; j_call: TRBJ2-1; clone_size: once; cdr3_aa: CASSLVSAGGLNEQFF; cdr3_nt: TGTGCCAGCAGCTTGGTGTCAGCAGGGGGTCTGAATGAGCAGTTCTTC
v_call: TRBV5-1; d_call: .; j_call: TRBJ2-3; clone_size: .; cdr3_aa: CASSSGSTDTQYF; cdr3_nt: TGCGCCAGCAGTAGCGGAAGCACAGATACGCAGTATTTT
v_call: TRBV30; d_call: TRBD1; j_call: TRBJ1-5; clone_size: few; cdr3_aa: CAWSQGDGGQPQHF; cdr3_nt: TGTGCCTGGAGTCAGGGGGACGGTGGGCAGCCCCAGCATTTT
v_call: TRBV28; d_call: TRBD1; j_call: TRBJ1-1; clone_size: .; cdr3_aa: CASSQGDRVNTEAFF; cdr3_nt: TGTGCCAGCAGTCAAGGGGACAGGGTGAACACTGAAGCTTTCTTT
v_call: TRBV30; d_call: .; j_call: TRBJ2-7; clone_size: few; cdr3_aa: CAWDRGGDEQYF; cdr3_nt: TGTGCCTGGGACCGCGGAGGCGACGAGCAGTACTTC
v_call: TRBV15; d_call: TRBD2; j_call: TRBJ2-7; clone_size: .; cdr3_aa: CATSRVEMTSGRDEQYF; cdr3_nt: TGTGCCACCAGCAGAGTAGAGATGACTAGCGGGAGGGACGAGCAGTACTTC
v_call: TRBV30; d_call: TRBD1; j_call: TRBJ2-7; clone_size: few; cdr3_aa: CAWSVDRGQYEQYF; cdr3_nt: TGTGCCTGGAGTGTCGACAGGGGGCAATACGAGCAGTACTTC
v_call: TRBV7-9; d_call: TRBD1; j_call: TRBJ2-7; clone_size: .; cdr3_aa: CASSPRGPNYEQYF; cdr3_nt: TGTGCCAGCAGCCCCAGGGGGCCAAACTACGAGCAGTACTTC
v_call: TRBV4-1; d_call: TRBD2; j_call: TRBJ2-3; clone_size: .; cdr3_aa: CASSQVSGRAGSQYF; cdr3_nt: TGCGCCAGCAGCCAAGTTAGCGGGAGGGCCGGATCGCAGTATTTT
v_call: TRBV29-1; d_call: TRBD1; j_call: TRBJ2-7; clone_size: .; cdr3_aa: CSVGDRGPYEQYF; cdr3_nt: TGCAGCGTAGGGGACAGGGGCCCTTACGAGCAGTACTTC
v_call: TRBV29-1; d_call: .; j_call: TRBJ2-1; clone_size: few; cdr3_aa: CSGLRGFNEQFF; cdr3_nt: TGCAGCGGACTGCGGGGATTCAATGAGCAGTTCTTC
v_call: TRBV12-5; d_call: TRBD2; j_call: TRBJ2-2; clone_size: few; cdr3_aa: CASGTTSGTTGELFF; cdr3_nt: TGTGCTAGTGGTACGACTAGCGGGACAACCGGGGAGCTGTTTTTT
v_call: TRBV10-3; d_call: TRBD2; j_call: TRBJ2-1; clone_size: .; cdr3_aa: CATEGTSGTDEQFF; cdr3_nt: TGTGCCACCGAAGGGACTAGCGGGACGGATGAGCAGTTCTTC
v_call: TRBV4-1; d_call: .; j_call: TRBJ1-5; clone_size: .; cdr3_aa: CASSQVGQGNQPQHF; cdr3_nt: TGCGCCAGCAGCCAAGTAGGGCAGGGCAATCAGCCCCAGCATTTT
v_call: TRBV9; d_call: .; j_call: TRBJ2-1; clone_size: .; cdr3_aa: CASSVEAWYNEQFF; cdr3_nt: TGTGCCAGCAGCGTAGAGGCGTGGTACAATGAGCAGTTCTTC
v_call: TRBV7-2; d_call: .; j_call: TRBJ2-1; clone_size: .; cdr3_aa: CASSPDAASYNEQFF; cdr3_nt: TGTGCCAGCAGCCCAGACGCTGCCTCCTACAATGAGCAGTTCTTC
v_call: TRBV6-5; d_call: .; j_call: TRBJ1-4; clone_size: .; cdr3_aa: CASSRQATNEKLFF; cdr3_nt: TGTGCCAGCAGTCGACAGGCAACTAATGAAAAACTGTTTTTT
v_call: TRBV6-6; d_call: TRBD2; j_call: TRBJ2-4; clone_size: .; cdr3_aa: CASSPGTSGPHF; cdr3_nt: TGTGCCAGCAGTCCAGGGACTAGCGGGCCCCACTTC
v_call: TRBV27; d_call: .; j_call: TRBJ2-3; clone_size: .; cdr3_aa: CASSSTQGDTQYF; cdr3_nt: TGTGCCAGCAGTTCAACCCAAGGGGATACGCAGTATTTT
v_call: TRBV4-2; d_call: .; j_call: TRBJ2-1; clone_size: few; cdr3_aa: CASSQKQGNEQFF; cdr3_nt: TGTGCCAGCAGCCAAAAACAGGGAAATGAGCAGTTCTTC
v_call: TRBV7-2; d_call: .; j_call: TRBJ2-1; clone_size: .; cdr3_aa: CASSLGPGTASRNEQFF; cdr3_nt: TGTGCCAGCAGCTTGGGACCGGGGACGGCCTCTAGGAATGAGCAGTTCTTC
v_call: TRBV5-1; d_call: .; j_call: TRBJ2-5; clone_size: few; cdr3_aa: CASSGAGTPGETQYF; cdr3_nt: TGCGCCAGCAGCGGAGCCGGGACCCCGGGTGAGACCCAGTACTTC
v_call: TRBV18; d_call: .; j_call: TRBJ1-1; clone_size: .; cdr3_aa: CASSPESGREAFF; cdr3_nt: TGTGCCAGCTCACCAGAATCCGGACGGGAAGCTTTCTTT
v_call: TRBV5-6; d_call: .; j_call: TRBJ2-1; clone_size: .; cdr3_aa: CASSLERNEQFF; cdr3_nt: TGTGCCAGCAGCTTGGAGCGGAATGAGCAGTTCTTC
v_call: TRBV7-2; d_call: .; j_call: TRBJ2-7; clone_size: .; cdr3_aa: CASSLGRSSYEQYF; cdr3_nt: TGTGCCAGCAGCTTAGGGCGGTCCTCCTACGAGCAGTACTTC
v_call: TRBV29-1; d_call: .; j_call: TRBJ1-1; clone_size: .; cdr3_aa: CSVAKLEGNTEAFF; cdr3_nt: TGCAGCGTTGCAAAATTGGAGGGGAACACTGAAGCTTTCTTT
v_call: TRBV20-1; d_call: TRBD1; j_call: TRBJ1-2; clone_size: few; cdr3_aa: CSAPRDSGYTF; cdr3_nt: TGCAGTGCTCCCCGGGACAGTGGCTACACCTTC
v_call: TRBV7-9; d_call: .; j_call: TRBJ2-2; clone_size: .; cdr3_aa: CASRAADWVYTGELFF; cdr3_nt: TGTGCCAGCAGGGCGGCCGATTGGGTTTACACCGGGGAGCTGTTTTTT